Listed below are T cell receptor beta chains from one sample, sequenced in a study of CD8 T cells in Susac syndrome. One entry per CDR3 protein results from TCRdb running MiXCR on the immunoSEQ multiplex PCR reads. Among about 94,000 distinct CDR3 sequences listed, around 94% were seen once. The sample comprised CD4+ T cells from PBMCs. The receptors stem from a human donor with Susac syndrome. CDR3s include the opening cysteine and the closing phenylalanine or tryptophan. D genes are given only for firm matches. Not every row has a clone size; where given, it reads once, few, many or a size class.

cdr3_nt,cdr3_aa,d_call,v_call,clone_size,j_call
TGTGCCAGCAGCCCCGGACGGAAAGGGGCTGAAGCTTTCTTT,CASSPGRKGAEAFF,.,TRBV3-1,.,TRBJ1-1
TGTGCCAGCACTGAGACCTACACCGGGGAGCTGTTTTTT,CASTETYTGELFF,.,TRBV2,.,TRBJ2-2
TGTGCCAGCAGCTTAGCCGGCCTAAGCACAGATACGCAGTATTTT,CASSLAGLSTDTQYF,.,TRBV7-2,few,TRBJ2-3
TGTGCCAGCAGTCCCGGGACGGCGTATGGCTACACCTTC,CASSPGTAYGYTF,.,TRBV12-3/TRBV12-4,.,TRBJ1-2
TGTGCCAGCAGCCAAGGGACAGGGTCGGGGGCACCCCTCCACTTT,CASSQGTGSGAPLHF,TRBD1,TRBV3-1,once,TRBJ1-6
TGTGCCAGCAGCGCCGGACTAGGGAGCTCCTACAATGAGCAGTTCTTC,CASSAGLGSSYNEQFF,TRBD2,TRBV7-2,.,TRBJ2-1
TGCAGTGCTAGCCCTAGTTCACCCCTCCACTTT,CSASPSSPLHF,.,TRBV20-1,.,TRBJ1-6
TGTGCCAGCAGAGCACCGGGACAGGGATCCGGGGAGCTGTTTTTT,CASRAPGQGSGELFF,TRBD1,TRBV2,.,TRBJ2-2
TGTGCCAGCAGTTACCTGGACGAGCAGTACTTC,CASSYLDEQYF,.,TRBV6-6,.,TRBJ2-7
TGTGCCTGGACGACCGGCAAGGAGCCCCAGCATTTT,CAWTTGKEPQHF,.,TRBV30,.,TRBJ1-5
TGTGCCAGCAGTCCCGGGCGGGGGGGCCTCTGGGGCGAGCAGTTCTTC,CASSPGRGGLWGEQFF,TRBD2,TRBV12-3/TRBV12-4,.,TRBJ2-1
TGTGCCAGCAGTGACTCCTGGCAGTACACAGATACGCAGTATTTT,CASSDSWQYTDTQYF,.,TRBV6-4,.,TRBJ2-3
TGTGCCTGGAGTCCCGAGGGGGTCTATGGCTACACCTTC,CAWSPEGVYGYTF,.,TRBV30,.,TRBJ1-2
TGCAGTGCTTCCCCAACTGGGGCCAACGTCCTGACTTTC,CSASPTGANVLTF,.,TRBV20-1,.,TRBJ2-6
TGTGCCATCAGTGGGAGCGGGAAAAGCGAGACCCAGTACTTC,CAISGSGKSETQYF,TRBD2,TRBV10-3,.,TRBJ2-5
TGCAGTGCTAGAGGGGACCGAGAAGTTAACACTGAAGCTTTCTTT,CSARGDREVNTEAFF,.,TRBV20-1,.,TRBJ1-1
TGTGCCAGCAGTCCCGGGGGGTCGGCCACCGGGGAGCTGTTTTTT,CASSPGGSATGELFF,TRBD2,TRBV6-5,.,TRBJ2-2
TGTGCCAGCAGCGGAACCGGGACAGGGTATGGGGAGCAGTTCTTC,CASSGTGTGYGEQFF,TRBD1,TRBV9,.,TRBJ2-1
TGTGCCAGCAGCTGGGCCGCGGGGGGCCAAGAGACCCAGTACTTC,CASSWAAGGQETQYF,TRBD2,TRBV7-2,.,TRBJ2-5
TGCAGTGCGCTTTACTACGAGCAGTACTTC,CSALYYEQYF,.,TRBV20-1,.,TRBJ2-7
TGTGCCAGCAGCTTAGAGAGGACAGGTGATGGCTACACCTTC,CASSLERTGDGYTF,TRBD1,TRBV7-9,.,TRBJ1-2
TGTGCCAGCGAACGAGACAGGGTCGACACCGGGGAGCTGTTTTTT,CASERDRVDTGELFF,TRBD1,TRBV7-2,.,TRBJ2-2
TGCGCCAGCAGCTTGGAAACCCAAAATTCACCCCTCCACTTT,CASSLETQNSPLHF,.,TRBV5-1,.,TRBJ1-6
TGTGCCAGCAGTTATGGGGGGTACAATGAGCAGTTCTTC,CASSYGGYNEQFF,.,TRBV7-2,.,TRBJ2-1
TGTGCCAGCAGTTTAAACGAGCAGTACTTC,CASSLNEQYF,.,TRBV12-3/TRBV12-4,.,TRBJ2-7
TGTGCCAGCAGCCAGAGGGGAGAGGGGGTCTACACCTTC,CASSQRGEGVYTF,.,TRBV7-9,.,TRBJ1-2
TGTGCCAGCTCACCACTCCCGGATACGCAGTATTTT,CASSPLPDTQYF,.,TRBV18,.,TRBJ2-3
TGTGCCAGCAGCTTGACAGGGAACGGTCAGCCCCAGCATTTT,CASSLTGNGQPQHF,TRBD1,TRBV9,once,TRBJ1-5
TGTGCCAGCAGCTTAGCCCACCGGGTAGATACGCAGTATTTT,CASSLAHRVDTQYF,.,TRBV7-9,.,TRBJ2-3
TGCAGTGCCGTCGACAGGGTGTCCCAAGAGACCCAGTACTTC,CSAVDRVSQETQYF,TRBD1,TRBV20-1,once,TRBJ2-5
TGCGCCAGCAGCTTGGATAGGGGCCAAGAGACCCAGTACTTC,CASSLDRGQETQYF,.,TRBV5-1,.,TRBJ2-5
TGTGCCAGCAGCGTAAGCCGGGACAGCCCAGACCCGCAAGAGACCCAGTACTTC,CASSVSRDSPDPQETQYF,TRBD1,TRBV9,.,TRBJ2-5
TGTGCCAGCAGCTACACAGGAGTAAATTCACCCCTCCACTTT,CASSYTGVNSPLHF,.,TRBV11-1,.,TRBJ1-6
TGTGCCAGCAGCTTATCGGGGGGGTCCACCGGGGAGCTGTTTTTT,CASSLSGGSTGELFF,TRBD2,TRBV7-6,.,TRBJ2-2
TGTGCCAGCAGTTACTCCGGTACCTATAATTCACCCCTCCACTTT,CASSYSGTYNSPLHF,.,TRBV25-1,.,TRBJ1-6
TGTGCCAGCAGTCAGGATAATCAGCCCCAGCATTTT,CASSQDNQPQHF,.,TRBV7-9,.,TRBJ1-5
TGCAGTGCTAGTCCCACAGGGCTGGCCACTGAAGCTTTCTTT,CSASPTGLATEAFF,.,TRBV20-1,.,TRBJ1-1
TGTGCCACCACCCAAAGGGACAGGGGTAGGGAGACCCAGTACTTC,CATTQRDRGRETQYF,TRBD1,TRBV15,.,TRBJ2-5
TGTGCCAGTGTAACGGGAGACTCACCCCTCCACTTT,CASVTGDSPLHF,.,TRBV19,.,TRBJ1-6
TGCGCCAGCAGCCGATTGACAGGGACTAACTATGGCTACACCTTC,CASSRLTGTNYGYTF,TRBD1,TRBV5-1,once,TRBJ1-2
TGTGCCAGCAGCTTACCTGGGGGTGGAGTTTATGGCTACACCTTC,CASSLPGGGVYGYTF,.,TRBV7-9,.,TRBJ1-2
TGCAGTGCTAGAGGTTTAGGAACAAGCTCCTACAATGAGCAGTTCTTC,CSARGLGTSSYNEQFF,.,TRBV20-1,.,TRBJ2-1
TGTGCCAGCAGCCAACTCGGACAGGGCGGCATTCAGTACTTC,CASSQLGQGGIQYF,TRBD1,TRBV14,.,TRBJ2-4
TGTGCCACCAGCCCAGTTTCGGGGGAGGGCGAGCAGTACTTC,CATSPVSGEGEQYF,TRBD2,TRBV15,.,TRBJ2-7
TGTGCCAGCAGCTTAGAGGGGGGGGGCCTACGAGAGACCCAGTACTTC,CASSLEGGGLRETQYF,.,TRBV7-2,.,TRBJ2-5
TGTGCCAGCACCCCGGGGAGAGCGGGGGGAGGAGATACGCAGTATTTT,CASTPGRAGGGDTQYF,TRBD2,TRBV5-4,.,TRBJ2-3
TGTGCCAGCAGCTCTCGGGGGGCCAACGAGCAGTACTTC,CASSSRGANEQYF,.,TRBV7-2,.,TRBJ2-7
TGTGCCTCCCGGGGTTCAGGGCAAGTCTACGAGCAGTACTTC,CASRGSGQVYEQYF,.,TRBV28,.,TRBJ2-7
TGTGCCACGACAGCAGGGGGCATTCAGTACTTC,CATTAGGIQYF,TRBD1,TRBV15,.,TRBJ2-4
TGTGCCAGCAGCCCTACAGGGGGAGGTAGCAATCAGCCCCAGCATTTT,CASSPTGGGSNQPQHF,TRBD1,TRBV6-6,.,TRBJ1-5
TGTGCCAGCAGTCCCGGACCCTACGAGCAGTACTTC,CASSPGPYEQYF,.,TRBV12-3/TRBV12-4,once,TRBJ2-7